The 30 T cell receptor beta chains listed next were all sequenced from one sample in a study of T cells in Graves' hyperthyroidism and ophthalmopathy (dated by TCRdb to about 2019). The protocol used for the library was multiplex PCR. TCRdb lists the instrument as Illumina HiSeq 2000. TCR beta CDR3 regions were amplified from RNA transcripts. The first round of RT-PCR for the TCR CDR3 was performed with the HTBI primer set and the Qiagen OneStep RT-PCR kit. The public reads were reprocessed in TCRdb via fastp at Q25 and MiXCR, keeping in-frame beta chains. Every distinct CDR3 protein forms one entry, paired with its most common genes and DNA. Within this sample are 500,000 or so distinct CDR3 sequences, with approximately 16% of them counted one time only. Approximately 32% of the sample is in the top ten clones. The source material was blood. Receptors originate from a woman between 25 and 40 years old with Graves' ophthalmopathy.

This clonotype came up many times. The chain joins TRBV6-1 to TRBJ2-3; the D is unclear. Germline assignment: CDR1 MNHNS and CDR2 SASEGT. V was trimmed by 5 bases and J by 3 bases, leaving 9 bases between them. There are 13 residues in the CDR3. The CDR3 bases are TGTGCCAGCAGTAATGGGCCGACAGATACGCAGTATTTT. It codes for CASSNGPTDTQYF.

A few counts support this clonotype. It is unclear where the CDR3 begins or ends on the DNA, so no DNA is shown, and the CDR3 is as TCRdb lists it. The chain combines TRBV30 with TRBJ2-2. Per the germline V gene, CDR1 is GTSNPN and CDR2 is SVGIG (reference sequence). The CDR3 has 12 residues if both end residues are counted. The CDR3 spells CAWGLGAGELVF.

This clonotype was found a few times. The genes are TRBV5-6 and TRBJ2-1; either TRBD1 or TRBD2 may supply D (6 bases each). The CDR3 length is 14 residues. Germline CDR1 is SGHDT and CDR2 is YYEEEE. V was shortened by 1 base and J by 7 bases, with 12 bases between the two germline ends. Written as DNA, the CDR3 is TGTGCCAGCAGCTTGCGGGGGACAACTAATGAGCAGTTCTTC. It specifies CASSLRGTTNEQFF. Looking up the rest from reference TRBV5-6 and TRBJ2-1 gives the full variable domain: DAGVTQSPTHLIKTRGQQVTLRCSPKSGHDTVSWYQQALGQGPQFIFQYYEEEERQRGNFPDRFSGHQFPNYSSELNVNALLLGDSALYLCASSLRGTTNEQFFGPGTRLTVL.

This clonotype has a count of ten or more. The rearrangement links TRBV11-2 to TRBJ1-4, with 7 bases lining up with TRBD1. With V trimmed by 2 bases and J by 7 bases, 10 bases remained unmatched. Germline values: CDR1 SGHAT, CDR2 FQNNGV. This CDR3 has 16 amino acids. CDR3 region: CASSLYSGTVGEKLFF. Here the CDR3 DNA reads TGTGCCAGCAGCTTATATTCCGGGACAGTAGGTGAAAAACTGTTTTTT.

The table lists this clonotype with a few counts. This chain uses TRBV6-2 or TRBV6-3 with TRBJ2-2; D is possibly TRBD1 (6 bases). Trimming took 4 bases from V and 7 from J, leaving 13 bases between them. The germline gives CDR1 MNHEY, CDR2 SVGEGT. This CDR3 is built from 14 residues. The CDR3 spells CASSLQGANGELFF. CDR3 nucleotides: TGTGCCAGCAGTTTACAGGGAGCTAACGGGGAGCTGTTTTTT.

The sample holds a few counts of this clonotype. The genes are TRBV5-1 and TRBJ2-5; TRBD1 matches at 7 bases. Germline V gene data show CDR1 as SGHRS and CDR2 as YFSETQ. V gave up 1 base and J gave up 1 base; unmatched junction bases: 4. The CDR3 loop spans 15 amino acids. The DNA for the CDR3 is TGCGCCAGCAGCTTGCAGGGACAGAGCCAAGAGACCCAGTACTTC. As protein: CASSLQGQSQETQYF.

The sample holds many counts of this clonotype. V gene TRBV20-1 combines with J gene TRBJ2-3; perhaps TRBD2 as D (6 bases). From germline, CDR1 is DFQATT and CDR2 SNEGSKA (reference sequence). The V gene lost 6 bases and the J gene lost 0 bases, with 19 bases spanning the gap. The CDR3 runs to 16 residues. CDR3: CSALSKGGTSTDTQYF. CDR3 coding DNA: TGCAGTGCGCTCTCTAAAGGCGGGACTAGCACAGATACGCAGTATTTT.

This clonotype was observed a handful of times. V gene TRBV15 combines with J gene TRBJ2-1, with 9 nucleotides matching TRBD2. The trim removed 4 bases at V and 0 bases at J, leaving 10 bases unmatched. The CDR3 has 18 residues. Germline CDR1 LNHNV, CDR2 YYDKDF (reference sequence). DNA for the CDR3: TGTGCCACCAGCACTGGGGGGCTAGCGGGATACTCCTACAATGAGCAGTTCTTC. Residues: CATSTGGLAGYSYNEQFF.

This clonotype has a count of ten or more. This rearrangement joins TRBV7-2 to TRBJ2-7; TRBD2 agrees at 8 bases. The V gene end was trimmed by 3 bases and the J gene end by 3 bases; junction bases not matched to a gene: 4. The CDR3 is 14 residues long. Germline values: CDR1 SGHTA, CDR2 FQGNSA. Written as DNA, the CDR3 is TGTGCCAGCAGCTTTCAGCGGGAGTTCTACGAGCAGTACTTC. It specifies CASSFQREFYEQYF.

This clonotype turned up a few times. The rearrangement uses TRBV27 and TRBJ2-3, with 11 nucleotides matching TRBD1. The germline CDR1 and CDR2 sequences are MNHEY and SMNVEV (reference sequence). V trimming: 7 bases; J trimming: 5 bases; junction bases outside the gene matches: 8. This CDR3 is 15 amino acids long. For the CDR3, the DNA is TGTGCCAGCACAAACGGGGGACAGGGGGTAGATACGCAGTATTTT. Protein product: CASTNGGQGVDTQYF.

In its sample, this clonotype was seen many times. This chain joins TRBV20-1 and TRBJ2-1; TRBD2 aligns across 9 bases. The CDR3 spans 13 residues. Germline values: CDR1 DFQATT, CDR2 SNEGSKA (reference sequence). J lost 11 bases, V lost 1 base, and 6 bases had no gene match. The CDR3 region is CSARVRTSVKQFF. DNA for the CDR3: TGCAGTGCTAGAGTAAGGACTAGCGTAAAGCAGTTCTTC.

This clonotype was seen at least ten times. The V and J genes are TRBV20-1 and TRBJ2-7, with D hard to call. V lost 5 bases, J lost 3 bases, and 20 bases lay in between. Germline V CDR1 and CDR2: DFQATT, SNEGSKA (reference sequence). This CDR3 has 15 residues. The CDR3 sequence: CSAPISPGPFYEQYF. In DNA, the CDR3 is TGCAGTGCTCCGATCTCCCCTGGGCCCTTCTACGAGCAGTACTTC.

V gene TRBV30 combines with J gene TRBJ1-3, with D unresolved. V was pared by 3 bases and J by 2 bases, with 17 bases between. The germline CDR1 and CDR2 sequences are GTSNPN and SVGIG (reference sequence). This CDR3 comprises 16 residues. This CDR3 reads CAWRDQRAVAGNTIYF. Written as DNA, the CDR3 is TGTGCCTGGAGGGACCAGAGGGCTGTGGCTGGAAACACCATATATTTT.

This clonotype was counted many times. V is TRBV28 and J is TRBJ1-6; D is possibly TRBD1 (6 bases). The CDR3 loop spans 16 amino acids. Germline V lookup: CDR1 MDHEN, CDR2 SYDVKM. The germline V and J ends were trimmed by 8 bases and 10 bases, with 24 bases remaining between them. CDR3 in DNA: TGTGCCAGCTCCCTCTATGAGGGGACATCGACCTCACCCCTCCACTTT. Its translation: CASSLYEGTSTSPLHF.

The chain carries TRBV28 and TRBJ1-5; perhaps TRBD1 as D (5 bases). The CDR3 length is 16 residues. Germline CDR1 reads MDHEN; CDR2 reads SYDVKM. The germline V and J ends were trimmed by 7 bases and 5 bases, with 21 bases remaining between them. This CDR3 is CASTLSLGTGDQPQHF. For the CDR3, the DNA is TGTGCCAGCACCTTATCCCTCGGGACGGGCGATCAGCCCCAGCATTTT. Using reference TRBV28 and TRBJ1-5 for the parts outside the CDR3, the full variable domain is DVKVTQSSRYLVKRTGEKVFLECVQDMDHENMFWYRQDPGLGLRLIYFSYDVKMKEKGDIPEGYSVSREKKERFSLILESASTNQTSMYLCASTLSLGTGDQPQHFGDGTRLSIL.

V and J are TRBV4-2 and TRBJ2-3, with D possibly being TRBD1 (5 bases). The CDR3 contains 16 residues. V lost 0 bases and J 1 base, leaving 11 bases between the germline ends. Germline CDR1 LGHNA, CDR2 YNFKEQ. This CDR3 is CASSQDPTAGTDTQYF. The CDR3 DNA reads TGTGCCAGCAGCCAAGATCCGACAGCTGGCACAGATACGCAGTATTTT.

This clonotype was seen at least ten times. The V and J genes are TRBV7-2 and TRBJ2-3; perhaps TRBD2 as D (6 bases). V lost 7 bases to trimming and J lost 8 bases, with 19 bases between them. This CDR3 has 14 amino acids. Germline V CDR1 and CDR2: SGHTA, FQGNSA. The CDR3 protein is CASIRDGGSGTQYF. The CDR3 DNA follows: TGTGCCAGCATCCGGGACGGAGGGTCGGGTACGCAGTATTTT.

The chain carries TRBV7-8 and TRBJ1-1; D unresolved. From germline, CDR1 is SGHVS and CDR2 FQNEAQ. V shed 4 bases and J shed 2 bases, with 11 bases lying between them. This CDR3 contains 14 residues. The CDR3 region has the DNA TGTGCCAGCAGCTCGAGTCACACCAACACTGAAGCTTTCTTT. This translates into CASSSSHTNTEAFF.

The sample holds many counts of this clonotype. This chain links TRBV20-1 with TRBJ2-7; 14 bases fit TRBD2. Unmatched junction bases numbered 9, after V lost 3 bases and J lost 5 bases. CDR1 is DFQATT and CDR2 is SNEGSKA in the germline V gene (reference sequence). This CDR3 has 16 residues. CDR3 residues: CSARGLAGEVEDEQYF. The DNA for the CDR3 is TGCAGTGCTAGGGGACTAGCGGGAGAAGTAGAGGACGAGCAGTACTTC.

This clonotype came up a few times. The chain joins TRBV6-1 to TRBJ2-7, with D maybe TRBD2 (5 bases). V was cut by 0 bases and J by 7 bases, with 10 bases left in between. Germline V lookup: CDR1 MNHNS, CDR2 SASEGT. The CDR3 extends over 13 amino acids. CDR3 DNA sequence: TGTGCCAGCAGTGAAGCGGGCGGGCGGGAGCAGTACTTC. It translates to CASSEAGGREQYF.

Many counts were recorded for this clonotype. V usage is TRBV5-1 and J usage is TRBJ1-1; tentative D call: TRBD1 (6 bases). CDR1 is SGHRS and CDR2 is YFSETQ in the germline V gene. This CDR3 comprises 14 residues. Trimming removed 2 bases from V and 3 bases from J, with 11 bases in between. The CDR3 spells CASSFGTLHTEAFF. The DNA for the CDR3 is TGCGCCAGCAGCTTCGGGACACTTCACACTGAAGCTTTCTTT.

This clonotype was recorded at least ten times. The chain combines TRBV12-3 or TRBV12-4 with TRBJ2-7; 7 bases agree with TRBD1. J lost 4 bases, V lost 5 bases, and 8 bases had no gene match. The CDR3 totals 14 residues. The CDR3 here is CASSIPGQNYEQYF. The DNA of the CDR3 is TGTGCCAGCAGTATTCCGGGACAGAATTACGAGCAGTACTTC.

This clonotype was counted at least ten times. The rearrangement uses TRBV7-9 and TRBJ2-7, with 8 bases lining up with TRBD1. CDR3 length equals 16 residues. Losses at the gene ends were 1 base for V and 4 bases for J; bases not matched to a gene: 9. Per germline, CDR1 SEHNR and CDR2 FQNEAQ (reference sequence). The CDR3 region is CASSLVPGQEKYEQYF. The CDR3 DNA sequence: TGTGCCAGCAGCTTAGTACCGGGACAGGAGAAATACGAGCAGTACTTC. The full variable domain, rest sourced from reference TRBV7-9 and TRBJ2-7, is DTGVSQNPRHKITKRGQNVTFRCDPISEHNRLYWYRQTLGQGPEFLTYFQNEAQLEKSRLLSDRFSAERPKGSFSTLEIQRTEQGDSAMYLCASSLVPGQEKYEQYFGPGTRLTVT.

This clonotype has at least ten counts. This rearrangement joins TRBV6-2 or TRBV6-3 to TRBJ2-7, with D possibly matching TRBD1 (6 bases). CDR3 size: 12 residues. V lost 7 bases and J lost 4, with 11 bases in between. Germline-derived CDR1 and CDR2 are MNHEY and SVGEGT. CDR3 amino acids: CASTKDRYEQYF. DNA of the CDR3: TGTGCCAGCACCAAGGACAGATACGAGCAGTACTTC.

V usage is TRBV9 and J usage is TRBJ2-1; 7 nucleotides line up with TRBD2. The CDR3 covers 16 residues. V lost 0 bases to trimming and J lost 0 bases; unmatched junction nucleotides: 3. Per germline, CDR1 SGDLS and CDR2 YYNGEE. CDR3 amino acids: CASSVASGISYNEQFF. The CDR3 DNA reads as TGTGCCAGCAGCGTAGCGAGCGGGATCTCCTACAATGAGCAGTTCTTC.

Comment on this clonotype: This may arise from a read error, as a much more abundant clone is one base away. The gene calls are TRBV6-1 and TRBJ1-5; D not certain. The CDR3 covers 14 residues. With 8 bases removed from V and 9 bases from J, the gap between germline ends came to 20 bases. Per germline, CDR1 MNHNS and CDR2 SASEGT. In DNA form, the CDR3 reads TGTGCCAGCCGCGGCTCGGGAGGTGGCCGGCCCCAGCATTTT. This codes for CASRGSGGGRPQHF.

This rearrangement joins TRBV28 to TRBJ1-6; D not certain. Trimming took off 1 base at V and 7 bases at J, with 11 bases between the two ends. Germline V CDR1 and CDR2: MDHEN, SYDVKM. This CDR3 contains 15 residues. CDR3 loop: CASSLFRGLNSPLHF. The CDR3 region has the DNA TGTGCCAGCAGTTTATTTAGAGGGCTCAATTCACCCCTCCACTTT.

Here the CDR3 reads CASEAPRLGQNCEQYF. In nucleotides, the CDR3 is TGTGCCAGTGAAGCCCCTCGACTAGGTCAAAATTGCGAGCAGTACTTC. The chain combines TRBV6-2 or TRBV6-3 with TRBJ2-7; tentatively, D is TRBD2 (6 bases). The CDR3 totals 16 residues. The ends were cut back, 9 bases at V and 6 bases at J, with 27 bases in the middle. Germline loops: CDR1 MNHEY, CDR2 SVGEGT.

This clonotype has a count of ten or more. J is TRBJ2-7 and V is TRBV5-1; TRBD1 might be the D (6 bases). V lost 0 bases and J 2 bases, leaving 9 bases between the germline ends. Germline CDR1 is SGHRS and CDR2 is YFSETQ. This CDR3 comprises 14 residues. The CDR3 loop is CASSLDRATYEQYF. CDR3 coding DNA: TGCGCCAGCAGCTTGGACAGGGCAACCTACGAGCAGTACTTC.

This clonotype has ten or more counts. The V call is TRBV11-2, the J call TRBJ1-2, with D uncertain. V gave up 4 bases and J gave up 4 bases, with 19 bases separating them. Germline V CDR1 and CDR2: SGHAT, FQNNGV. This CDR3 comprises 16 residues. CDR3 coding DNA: TGTGCCAGCAGCTACCAAATGACACCCTCTGGCTATGGCTACACCTTC. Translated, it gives CASSYQMTPSGYGYTF.